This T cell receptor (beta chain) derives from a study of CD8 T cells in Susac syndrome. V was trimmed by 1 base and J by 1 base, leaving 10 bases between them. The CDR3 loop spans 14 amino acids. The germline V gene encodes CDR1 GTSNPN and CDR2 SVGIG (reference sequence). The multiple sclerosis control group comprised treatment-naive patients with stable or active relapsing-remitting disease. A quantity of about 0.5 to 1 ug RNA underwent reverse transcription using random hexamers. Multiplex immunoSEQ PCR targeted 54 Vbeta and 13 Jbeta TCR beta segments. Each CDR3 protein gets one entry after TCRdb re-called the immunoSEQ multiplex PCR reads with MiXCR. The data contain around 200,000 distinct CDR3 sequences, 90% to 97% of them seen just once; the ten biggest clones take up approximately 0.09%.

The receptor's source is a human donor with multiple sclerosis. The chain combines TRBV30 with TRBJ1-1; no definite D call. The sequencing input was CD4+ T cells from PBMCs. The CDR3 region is CAWSGRVGNTEAFF. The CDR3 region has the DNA TGTGCCTGGAGTGGGAGAGTGGGGAACACTGAAGCTTTCTTT.